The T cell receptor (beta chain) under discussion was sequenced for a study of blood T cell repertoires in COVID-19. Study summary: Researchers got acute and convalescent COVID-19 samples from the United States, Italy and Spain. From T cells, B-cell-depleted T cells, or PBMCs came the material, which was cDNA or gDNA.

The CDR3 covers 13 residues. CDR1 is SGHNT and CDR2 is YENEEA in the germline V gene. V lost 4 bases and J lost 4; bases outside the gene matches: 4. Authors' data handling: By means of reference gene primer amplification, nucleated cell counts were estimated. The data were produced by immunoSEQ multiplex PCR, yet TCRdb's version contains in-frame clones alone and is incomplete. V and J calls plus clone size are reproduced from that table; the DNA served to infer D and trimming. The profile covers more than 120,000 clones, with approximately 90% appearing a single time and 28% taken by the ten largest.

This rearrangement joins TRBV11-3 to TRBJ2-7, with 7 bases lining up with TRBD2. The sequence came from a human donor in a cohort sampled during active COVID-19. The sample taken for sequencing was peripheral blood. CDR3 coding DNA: TGTGCCAGCAGCTCCGGGGAGGGATACGAGCAGTACTTC. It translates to CASSSGEGYEQYF.